The T cell receptor beta chain described here comes from a study of blood T cell repertoires in COVID-19. Background on the study: COVID-19 samples, acute and convalescent, were from the United States, Italy and Spain. PBMCs, B-cell-depleted T cells, or T cells were the source of the cDNA or gDNA that made up the material.

The CDR3 runs to 15 residues. Trimming took 6 bases from V and 1 from J, leaving 15 bases between them. Germline CDR1 LGHDT, CDR2 YNNKEL (reference sequence). Authors' methods: Amplification of reference gene primers was used by the study to estimate nucleated cell counts. Profiled with immunoSEQ multiplex PCR; TCRdb holds only in-frame clones, not every one. For V, J and clone size, that table is used; D and trimming come from the DNA. The sample carries fewer than 450,000 clones, roughly 89% recorded once. Material for sequencing was peripheral blood. The gene calls are TRBV3-1 (or the pseudogene TRBV3-2) and TRBJ2-5, with a possible D match to TRBD2 (6 bases). The source is a woman aged 18-35 years who had recovered from COVID-19. CDR3 sequence reads: CASSDPGDTQETQYF. In DNA form, the CDR3 reads TGTGCCAGCAGTGACCCGGGAGACACCCAAGAGACCCAGTACTTC.